The 31 T cell receptor beta chains below all came from one sample that was sequenced in a study of blood T cells in healthy people across ages. Sample-barcoded 5' priming and a J-beta primer mix drove a second PCR of roughly 6 to 12 cycles. From the 5' RACE reads, TCRdb called clonotypes with MiXCR, one entry per CDR3 protein. In the table there are 540,000 or so distinct CDR3 sequences, around half of which are singletons. Sequencing was carried out using blood. These receptors were collected from a man older than 75 in good health.

This clonotype has a handful of counts. The V gene is TRBV4-1, the J gene TRBJ2-5, with TRBD1 as a possible D gene (6 bases). V lost 1 base, J lost 2 bases, and 14 bases lay in between. The germline V gene encodes CDR1 MGHRA and CDR2 YSYEKL. The CDR3 sequence is 16 residues long. The CDR3 coding sequence is TGCGCCAGCAGCCAAGGAGTAAACAGGGATCAAGAGACCCAGTACTTC. This sequence encodes CASSQGVNRDQETQYF.

This clonotype was counted many times. This chain joins TRBV6-6 and TRBJ2-3; 7 bases match TRBD2. Germline V gene sequence: CDR1 MNHNY, CDR2 SVGAGI (reference sequence). V gave up 6 bases and J gave up 1 base; unmatched junction bases: 4. The CDR3 is 14 amino acids. CDR3 coding DNA: TGTGCCAGCAGGCGAAGCGGGGGCACAGATACGCAGTATTTT. Amino acids: CASRRSGGTDTQYF.

This clonotype was observed a handful of times. A much larger clone is a single base away; this may be a read error. The rearrangement joins TRBV6-5 to TRBJ2-4; TRBD1 aligns across 8 bases. The CDR3 runs to 15 residues. The germline V gene has CDR1 MNHEY and CDR2 SVGAGI. The J segment lost 13 bases and the V segment lost 0 bases, leaving 11 bases of the junction unmatched. CDR3 coding DNA: TGTGCCAGCAGTTACTCGGGCAGGGGGCCCTACGGGCAGTACTTC. This codes for CASSYSGRGPYGQYF.

This chain links TRBV6-5 with TRBJ1-1; D is undetermined. The length of the CDR3 is 13 residues. V was clipped by 8 bases and J by 1 base, with 11 bases between them. CDR1 MNHEY and CDR2 SVGAGI come from the germline V gene. The CDR3 spells CASGLEQNTEAFF. The CDR3 DNA reads TGTGCCAGCGGGTTGGAACAGAACACTGAAGCTTTCTTT.

This clonotype was detected only a few times. The J gene is TRBJ2-4, the V gene TRBV29-1; D is perhaps TRBD1 or TRBD2 (8 bases each). The last part of the DNA fits TRBJ2-7 better; the J call may be wrong. This CDR3 is built from 15 residues. In germline, CDR1 is SQVTM, CDR2 ANQGSEA. The DNA of the CDR3 is TGCAGCGTTGTTGTCGGGGGGGGACAGGAGTCCGAGCAGTACTTC. It translates to CSVVVGGGQESEQYF.

V gene TRBV12-3 or TRBV12-4 combines with J gene TRBJ2-3; D unclear. There are 13 residues in the CDR3. Trimming cost V 2 bases and J 2 bases, with 5 bases left between them. The CDR3 nucleotides read TGTGCCAGCAGTTTACTCCTCACAGATACGCAGTATTTT. This translates into CASSLLLTDTQYF.

This sequence joins TRBV3-1 and TRBJ2-1, with D uncertain. In germline, CDR1 is LGHDT, CDR2 YNNKEL (reference sequence). V was clipped by 3 bases and J by 0 bases, with 6 bases between them. The CDR3 has 14 residues. CDR3 sequence reads: CASSHGSSYNEQFF. The CDR3 DNA reads TGTGCCAGCAGCCACGGCAGCTCCTACAATGAGCAGTTCTTC.

The CDR3 protein is CASSQGFRVSEQYF. The CDR3 nucleotides read TGTGCCAGCAGCCAAGGGTTCCGGGTGAGCGAGCAGTACTTC. V gene TRBV3-1 combines with J gene TRBJ2-7; D unclear. The V gene lost 1 base and the J gene lost 6 bases, with 13 bases spanning the gap. Germline loops: CDR1 LGHDT, CDR2 YNNKEL (reference sequence). This CDR3 region has 14 residues.

The chain uses TRBV15 and TRBJ2-1, with D perhaps TRBD1 (6 bases). The assigned J gene may be wrong: the sequence end matches TRBJ2-7 better. The CDR3 consists of 15 residues. Germline CDR1 LNHNV, CDR2 YYDKDF (reference sequence). This chain's CDR3 is CATSRDRQGTYEQYF. CDR3 nucleotide sequence: TGTGCCACCAGCAGAGATCGGCAGGGGACCTACGAGCAGTACTTC.

The chain uses TRBV3-1 and TRBJ2-5; D ambiguous. The J call may not be correct, given that the DNA end is closer to TRBJ2-7. The CDR3 loop spans 13 amino acids. In germline, CDR1 is LGHDT, CDR2 YNNKEL (reference sequence). CDR3 loop: CASSQRAFTEQYF. The CDR3, as DNA: TGTGCCAGCAGCCAACGGGCTTTTACCGAGCAGTACTTC.

In its sample, this clonotype was seen many times. The chain has TRBV6-5 and TRBJ2-1, with TRBD2 matching 9 bases. The CDR3 is 15 residues long. Unmatched junction bases numbered 7, after V lost 2 bases and J lost 8 bases. Germline V gene data show CDR1 as MNHEY and CDR2 as SVGAGI. Here the CDR3 reads CASSYRASGKYEQFF. CDR3 in DNA: TGTGCCAGCAGTTACCGGGCTAGCGGGAAGTATGAGCAGTTCTTC.

The V and J genes are TRBV6-6 and TRBJ2-2, with 10 bases identical to TRBD2. Trimming cost V 6 bases and J 0 bases; bases outside gene matches: 4. This CDR3 has 16 residues. The V gene's germline CDR1 is MNHNY and CDR2 SVGAGI (reference sequence). The chain's CDR3 is CASSGTSAPNTGELFF. The DNA of the CDR3 is TGTGCCAGCAGCGGGACTAGCGCTCCGAACACCGGGGAGCTGTTTTTT.

This chain links TRBV20-1 with TRBJ2-5, with TRBD2 matching over 7 bases. This CDR3 is 12 amino acids long. V dropped 7 bases and J dropped 5; count of bases not matched to a gene: 7. Looked up from germline, CDR1 is DFQATT and CDR2 is SNEGSKA (reference sequence). In DNA, the CDR3 is TGCAGTGTAGGCGGGAGTGGGGAGACCCAGTACTTC. This encodes CSVGGSGETQYF.

This clonotype has only a few counts. This chain joins TRBV6-6 and TRBJ1-6, with 7 bases that match TRBD1. Germline V gene data show CDR1 as MNHNY and CDR2 as SVGAGI (reference sequence). V trimming: 0 bases; J trimming: 10 bases; junction bases outside the gene matches: 6. CDR3 length equals 15 residues. The chain's CDR3 is CASSYSKDRDSPLHF. CDR3 DNA: TGTGCCAGCAGTTACTCGAAAGACAGGGACTCACCCCTCCACTTT.

This rearrangement joins TRBV14 to TRBJ2-1, with TRBD2 matching 7 bases. Germline loops: CDR1 SGHDN, CDR2 FVKESK. The CDR3 covers 17 residues. The V and J ends lost 4 bases and 9 bases, in that order; junction bases with no gene match: 18. The CDR3 coding sequence is TGTGCCAGCAGCCCACCCGGGGGGATACTCACCCACAGTGAGCAGTTCTTC. Amino acid sequence: CASSPPGGILTHSEQFF.

This clonotype was seen only once. J is TRBJ1-5 and V is TRBV3-1, with 7 bases matching TRBD1. Trimming at V came to 1 base and at J to 4 bases, leaving 1 base not matched to a gene. The CDR3 contains 14 residues. The germline CDR1 and CDR2 sequences are LGHDT and YNNKEL (reference sequence). CDR3 bases: TGTGCCAGCAGCCAAGCGGGACAGAATCAGCCCCAGCATTTT. Translated: CASSQAGQNQPQHF.

This clonotype was found once. The chain links TRBV20-1 to TRBJ2-7; TRBD1 matches at 10 bases. V shed 5 bases and J 4 bases; nucleotides not matched to a gene: 8. Germline V CDR1 and CDR2: DFQATT, SNEGSKA (reference sequence). The CDR3 covers 14 residues. CDR3 nucleotides: TGCAGTGCTCAAAAACCGGGACAGGGGTACGAGCAGTACTTC. This translates into CSAQKPGQGYEQYF.

This chain connects TRBV7-9 to TRBJ2-5, with a possible D match to TRBD2 (5 bases). There are 17 residues in the CDR3. Deletions cut 4 bases from V and 5 bases from J, with 23 bases between. Germline V gene lookup returns CDR1 SEHNR and CDR2 FQNEAQ (reference sequence). The CDR3 loop is CASSSPRATRLGETQYF. The CDR3 nucleotides are TGTGCCAGCAGCTCGCCGCGGGCAACTAGGTTAGGGGAGACCCAGTACTTC.

This clonotype was observed a few times. The chain is built from TRBV20-1 and TRBJ1-1; TRBD1 matches at 10 bases. Per germline, CDR1 DFQATT and CDR2 SNEGSKA (reference sequence). V lost 6 bases, J lost 3 bases, and 7 bases stayed unmatched. This CDR3 is 14 amino acids long. The CDR3 DNA sequence: TGCAGTGCGACAGGGGGCGCCCAGGACACTGAAGCTTTCTTT. Its translation is CSATGGAQDTEAFF.

Notes on this clonotype: A read error may account for a junction end that differs from germline. The chain couples TRBV4-3 to TRBJ2-1; D is undetermined. Germline V CDR1 and CDR2: LGHNA, YSLEER. The CDR3 runs 15 residues. CDR3 region: CASSQDRSSYKEQFF. CDR3 sequence (DNA): TGCGCCAGCAGCCAAGACAGGAGCTCCTACAAGGAGCAGTTCTTC.

This clonotype was seen only a few times. The chain joins TRBV29-1 to TRBJ1-2; maybe TRBD1 (6 bases). Deletions cut 3 bases from V and 4 bases from J, with 15 bases between. Per germline, CDR1 SQVTM and CDR2 ANQGSEA. The CDR3 is 14 residues long. The CDR3 sequence: CSVDMSRGIYGYTF. The CDR3 DNA sequence: TGCAGCGTTGATATGTCCAGGGGAATCTATGGCTACACCTTC.

The CDR3, as DNA: TGTGCCAGCAGCTTATTCCCACAAGAGACCCAGTACTTC. Protein sequence: CASSLFPQETQYF. The J gene is TRBJ2-5, the V gene TRBV7-2; D is undetermined. This CDR3 spans 13 amino acids. In germline, CDR1 is SGHTA, CDR2 FQGNSA. V lost 2 bases to trimming and J lost 2 bases, with 6 bases between them. The full variable domain, rest sourced from reference TRBV7-2 and TRBJ2-5, is GAGVSQSPSNKVTEKGKDVELRCDPISGHTALYWYRQSLGQGLEFLIYFQGNSAPDKSGLPSDRFSAERTGGSVSTLTIQRTQQEDSAVYLCASSLFPQETQYFGPGTRLLVL.

The chain recombines TRBV27 with TRBJ1-4, with TRBD1 matching 8 bases. Per the germline V gene, CDR1 is MNHEY and CDR2 is SMNVEV (reference sequence). Germline trimming cut 7 bases from V and 6 bases from J; bases unmatched to any gene: 7. The CDR3 covers 14 residues. The CDR3 loop is CASKIRTGHEKLFF. The CDR3 coding sequence is TGTGCCAGCAAAATTAGGACAGGGCATGAAAAACTGTTTTTT.

There are many counts of this clonotype. The J gene is TRBJ1-5, the V gene TRBV6-5, with TRBD1 identical over 9 bases. V gave up 2 bases and J gave up 4 bases; unmatched junction bases: 3. This CDR3 contains 15 residues. Germline assignment: CDR1 MNHEY and CDR2 SVGAGI. CDR3 nucleotide sequence: TGTGCCAGCAGTTACGGGGGGACAGGGAATCAGCCCCAGCATTTT. As protein: CASSYGGTGNQPQHF.

V and J are TRBV20-1 and TRBJ1-2; D is possibly TRBD1 (6 bases). The V end was cut by 3 bases, the J end by 0 bases, with 8 bases between. The CDR3 runs 13 residues. Germline CDR1 and CDR2: DFQATT and SNEGSKA (reference sequence). The CDR3 loop reads CSASHRANYGYTF. Written as DNA, the CDR3 is TGCAGTGCTAGTCACAGGGCTAACTATGGCTACACCTTC.

The rearrangement joins TRBV5-1 to TRBJ2-5; D is possibly TRBD1 (6 bases). Germline assignment: CDR1 SGHRS and CDR2 YFSETQ. This CDR3 comprises 16 residues. Trimming removed 1 base from V and 5 bases from J, with 18 bases in between. The CDR3 is CASSLRFQGRGETQYF. CDR3 nucleotide sequence: TGCGCCAGCAGCTTGAGGTTTCAGGGGCGCGGGGAGACCCAGTACTTC. The full variable domain, in which reference TRBV5-1 and TRBJ2-5 provide the parts outside the CDR3, is KAGVTQTPRYLIKTRGQQVTLSCSPISGHRSVSWYQQTPGQGLQFLFEYFSETQRNKGNFPGRFSGRQFSNSRSEMNVSTLELGDSALYLCASSLRFQGRGETQYFGPGTRLLVL.

This clonotype has a handful of counts. This chain connects TRBV10-3 to TRBJ2-1; weak D call: TRBD1 (5 bases). Trimming took 7 bases from V and 7 from J, leaving 20 bases between them. This CDR3 comprises 15 residues. CDR1 ENHRY and CDR2 SYGVKD come from the germline V gene. For the CDR3, the DNA is TGTGCCATCAAGTCAGGGCATACGCAGGGTAATGAGCAGTTCTTC. This encodes CAIKSGHTQGNEQFF.

This clonotype was observed a handful of times. The genes are TRBV7-9 and TRBJ2-7, with D hard to call. V lost 4 bases and J lost 1, with 8 bases in between. Looked up from germline, CDR1 is SEHNR and CDR2 is FQNEAQ (reference sequence). This CDR3 has 13 residues. The CDR3 is CASSYYGSYEQYF. CDR3 DNA sequence: TGTGCCAGCAGCTACTACGGTTCCTACGAGCAGTACTTC.

The table lists this clonotype with a few counts. The chain links TRBV20-1 to TRBJ2-1; maybe TRBD2 (6 bases). The germline gives CDR1 DFQATT, CDR2 SNEGSKA (reference sequence). There are 13 residues in the CDR3. Trimming took off 3 bases at V and 9 bases at J, with 15 bases between the two ends. CDR3 in DNA: TGCAGTGCTAGTGTCGGCGGGATTAGTGAGCAGTTCTTC. This sequence encodes CSASVGGISEQFF.

This clonotype has only a few counts. V usage is TRBV6-6 and J usage is TRBJ2-2; possibly TRBD2 for D (5 bases). The V end lost 6 bases, the J end lost 3 bases, and 14 bases lay between the germline ends. The CDR3 is made up of 15 amino acids. Germline assignment: CDR1 MNHNY and CDR2 SVGAGI (reference sequence). The CDR3 region has the DNA TGTGCCAGCAGCATGAGGGCCGGGGACACCGGGGAGCTGTTTTTT. It encodes CASSMRAGDTGELFF.

This clonotype was found a few times. V usage is TRBV10-3 and J usage is TRBJ2-7, with D hard to call. V was clipped by 0 bases and J by 3 bases, with 12 bases between them. The CDR3 has 15 residues. Per the germline V gene, CDR1 is ENHRY and CDR2 is SYGVKD. The chain's CDR3 is CAISESPQHLYEQYF. The CDR3 DNA follows: TGTGCCATCAGTGAGTCCCCTCAACACCTCTACGAGCAGTACTTC.